This TCR beta chain came from a study of blood T cell repertoires in COVID-19. CDR1 and CDR2 from the germline V gene are LGHNA and YSLEER. The V end lost 0 bases, the J end lost 4 bases, and 18 bases lay between the germline ends. The CDR3 is 18 residues long. Measured with immunoSEQ multiplex PCR; TCRdb has only the in-frame clones, and not every one. Of roughly 200,000 clones listed, roughly 80% are singletons. Sequencing was done on a sample of peripheral blood. The genes are TRBV4-3 and TRBJ2-2; TRBD2 might be the D (6 bases). The origin of this receptor is a human donor in a cohort sampled during active COVID-19. This CDR3 reads CASSQDPPGERVTGELFF. The CDR3 nucleotides read TGCGCCAGCAGCCAAGATCCCCCGGGGGAACGGGTCACCGGGGAGCTGTTTTTT.